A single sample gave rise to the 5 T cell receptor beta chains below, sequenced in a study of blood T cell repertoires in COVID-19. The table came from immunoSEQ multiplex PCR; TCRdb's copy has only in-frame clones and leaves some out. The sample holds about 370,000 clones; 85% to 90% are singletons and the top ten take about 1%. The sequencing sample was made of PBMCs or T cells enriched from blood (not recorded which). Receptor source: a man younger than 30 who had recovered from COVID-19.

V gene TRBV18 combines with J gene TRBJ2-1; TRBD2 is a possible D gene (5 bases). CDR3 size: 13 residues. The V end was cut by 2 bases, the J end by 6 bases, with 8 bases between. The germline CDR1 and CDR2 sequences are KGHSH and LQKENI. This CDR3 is CASSPETTNEQFF. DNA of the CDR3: TGTGCCAGCTCACCAGAGACTACCAATGAGCAGTTCTTC.

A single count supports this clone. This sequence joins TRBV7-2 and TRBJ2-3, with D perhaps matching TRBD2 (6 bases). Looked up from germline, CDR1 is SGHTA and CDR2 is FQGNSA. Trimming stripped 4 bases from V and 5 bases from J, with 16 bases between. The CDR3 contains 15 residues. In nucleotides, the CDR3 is TGTGCCAGCAGCTCCCGACTAGGTCGGGGAGATACGCAGTATTTT. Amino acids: CASSSRLGRGDTQYF.

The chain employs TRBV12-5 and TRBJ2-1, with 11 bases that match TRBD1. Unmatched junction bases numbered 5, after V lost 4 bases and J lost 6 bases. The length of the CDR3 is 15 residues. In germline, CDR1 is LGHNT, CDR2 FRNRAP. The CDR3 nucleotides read TGTGCTAGTGGTTCTGGACAGGGGGCCTCCAATGAGCAGTTCTTC. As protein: CASGSGQGASNEQFF.

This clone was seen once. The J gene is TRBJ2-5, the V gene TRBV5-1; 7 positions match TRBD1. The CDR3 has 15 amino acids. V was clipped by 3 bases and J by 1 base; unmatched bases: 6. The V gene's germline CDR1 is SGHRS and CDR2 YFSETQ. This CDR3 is CASSSFTGAQETQYF. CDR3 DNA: TGCGCCAGCAGCTCCTTTACAGGGGCCCAAGAGACCCAGTACTTC.

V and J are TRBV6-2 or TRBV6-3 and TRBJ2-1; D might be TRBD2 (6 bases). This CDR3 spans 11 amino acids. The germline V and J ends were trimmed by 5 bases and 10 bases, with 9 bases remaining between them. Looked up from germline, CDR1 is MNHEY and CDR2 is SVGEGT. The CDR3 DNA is TGTGCCAGCAGTGGGGCGGGGGAGCAGTTCTTC. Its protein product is CASSGAGEQFF.